This record covers a single T cell receptor (beta chain). Its antigen is currently unknown. The data are from a study of cytomegalovirus exposure and HLA in healthy donors. Data came from immunoSEQ multiplex PCR; TCRdb stores just in-frame clones and leaves some out. The sample lists fewer than 400,000 clones, approximately 91% occurring once. Germline CDR1 reads LNHDA; CDR2 reads SQIVND (reference sequence). J gave up 5 bases and V 5 bases, and 7 bases lay outside the gene matches. The CDR3 spans 16 residues. The study, taken as a whole, reports: Despite most TCR sequences being rare, some public TCRs occurred in many donors. Approximately 160 TCR beta chains were listed as cytomegalovirus-associated.

The chain employs TRBV19 and TRBJ2-3, with 13 bases fitting TRBD2. The clonotype was recovered from a man younger than 45 in good health and CMV-seronegative. The sequencing input was PBMCs. The CDR3 DNA reads TGTGCCAGTAGTCCCAGGACTAGCGGGGGAATAGATACGCAGTATTTT. Encoded protein: CASSPRTSGGIDTQYF.